This record concerns one TCR beta chain sequence. Using immunoSEQ multiplex PCR, the repertoire was profiled, and TCRdb retains in-frame clones only, with some absent. The sample shows tens of thousands of clones, around 85% of them seen only once. Germline V gives CDR1 GTSNPN, CDR2 SVGIG (reference sequence). The CDR3 contains 13 residues. V dropped 4 bases and J dropped 9; count of bases not matched to a gene: 4. The sample belongs to a study of blood T cell repertoires in COVID-19. The chain combines TRBV30 with TRBJ1-6; 9 bases align to TRBD1. The sequence came from a man in his sixties with acute or convalescent COVID-19. Specimen: peripheral blood. CDR3 sequence reads: CAWTETGGSPLHF. The CDR3 nucleotides read TGTGCCTGGACCGAGACAGGGGGTTCACCCCTCCACTTT.